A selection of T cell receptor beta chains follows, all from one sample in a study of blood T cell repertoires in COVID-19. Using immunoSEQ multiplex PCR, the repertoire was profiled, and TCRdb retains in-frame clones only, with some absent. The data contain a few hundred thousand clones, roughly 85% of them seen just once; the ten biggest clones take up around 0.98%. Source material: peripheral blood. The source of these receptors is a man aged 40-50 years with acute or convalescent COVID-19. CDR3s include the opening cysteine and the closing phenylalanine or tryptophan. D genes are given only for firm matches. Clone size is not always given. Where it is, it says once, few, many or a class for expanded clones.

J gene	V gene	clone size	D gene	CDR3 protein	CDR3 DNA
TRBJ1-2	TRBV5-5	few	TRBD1	CASSSDRIGYTF	TGTGCCAGCAGCTCGGACAGGATAGGCTACACCTTC
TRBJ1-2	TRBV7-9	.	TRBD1	CASTLDRVIGYTF	TGTGCCAGCACCCTCGACAGGGTCATCGGCTACACCTTC
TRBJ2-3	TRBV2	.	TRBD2	CASRFSAGATDTQYF	TGTGCCAGCCGCTTCTCAGCGGGAGCCACAGATACGCAGTATTTT
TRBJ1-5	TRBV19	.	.	CASSITQGFLNQPQHF	TGTGCCAGTAGTATCACCCAGGGGTTCCTTAATCAGCCCCAGCATTTT
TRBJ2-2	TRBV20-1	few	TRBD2	CSASRLAGAYTGELFF	TGCAGTGCTAGTAGACTAGCGGGGGCTTACACCGGGGAGCTGTTTTTT
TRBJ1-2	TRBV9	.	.	CASSVGLLQLSANYGYTF	TGTGCCAGCAGCGTAGGCCTGCTCCAATTATCGGCTAACTATGGCTACACCTTC
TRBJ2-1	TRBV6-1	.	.	CASSEAQAGRIYNEQFF	TGTGCCAGCAGTGAAGCCCAAGCAGGGCGCATCTACAATGAGCAGTTCTTC
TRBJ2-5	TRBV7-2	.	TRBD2	CASSLANQRGLQETQYF	TGTGCCAGCAGCTTAGCGAACCAGCGGGGGCTACAAGAGACCCAGTACTTC
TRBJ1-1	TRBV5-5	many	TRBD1	CASSSRDRASEAFF	TGTGCCAGCAGTTCCCGGGACAGGGCGAGTGAAGCTTTCTTT
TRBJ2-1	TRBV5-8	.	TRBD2	CASSFAPSGAGGRRNEQFF	TGTGCCAGCAGCTTTGCCCCCTCCGGAGCGGGGGGCCGGAGGAATGAGCAGTTCTTC
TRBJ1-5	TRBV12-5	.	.	CASGFPTLIVLENQPQHF	TGTGCTAGTGGTTTTCCGACCCTAATAGTTCTGGAGAATCAGCCCCAGCATTTT
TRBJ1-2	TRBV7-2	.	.	CASSLAGATYGYTF	TGTGCCAGCAGCTTAGCTGGGGCTACCTATGGCTACACCTTC
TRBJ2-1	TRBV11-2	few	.	CASSFPQAYRNEQFF	TGTGCCAGCAGCTTTCCACAGGCTTACCGCAATGAGCAGTTCTTC